The 31 T cell receptor beta chains given below trace back to one sample, sequenced in a study of cytomegalovirus exposure and HLA in healthy donors. 13 Jbeta primers and 60 Vbeta primers were used for the PCR. The assay was immunoSEQ multiplex PCR, and TCRdb's table has in-frame clones only and misses some. Of around 220,000 clones in the sample, roughly 70% were seen once. The specimen sequenced was PBMCs. The receptors stem from a woman in her thirties in good health and CMV-seronegative.

Details on this clone: This same CDR3 is encoded by further DNA sequences in the sample. This rearrangement joins TRBV7-8 to TRBJ1-2, with D tentatively TRBD1 (5 bases). The germline gives CDR1 SGHVS, CDR2 FQNEAQ. The V gene lost 2 bases and the J gene lost 8 bases, with 12 bases spanning the gap. The CDR3 runs 13 residues. The CDR3 DNA reads TGTGCCAGCAGCTTATCAGGGTCTTACGGCTACACCTTC. Protein sequence: CASSLSGSYGYTF.

The chain joins TRBV5-3 to TRBJ1-2; no definite D call. TRBV5-3 is annotated as an ORF whose role is uncertain. The ends were cut back, 2 bases at V and 2 bases at J, with 7 bases in the middle. The CDR3 runs to 13 residues. CDR3 loop: CARSFAANYGYTF. DNA for the CDR3: TGTGCCAGAAGCTTTGCGGCGAACTATGGCTACACCTTC.

The rearrangement links TRBV30 to TRBJ1-5; D remains unclear. Trimming took 0 bases from V and 0 from J, leaving 9 bases between them. The length of the CDR3 is 15 residues. Germline loops: CDR1 GTSNPN, CDR2 SVGIG (reference sequence). DNA for the CDR3: TGTGCCTGGAGTGTAGTCGGAGGTAGCAATCAGCCCCAGCATTTT. It yields the protein CAWSVVGGSNQPQHF.

This clone has only one observation. The chain carries TRBV10-3 and TRBJ2-1; TRBD2 agrees at 8 bases. The ends lost 4 bases at V and 7 bases at J; junction bases unmatched: 12. The CDR3 has 16 residues. Germline-derived CDR1 and CDR2 are ENHRY and SYGVKD. The CDR3 DNA reads as TGTGCCATCAGTGCTCGCGGGGGGCCTTCAAATAATGAGCAGTTCTTC. It translates to CAISARGGPSNNEQFF.

As for this clone: The same CDR3 can be traced to other DNA sequences in this sample. V and J are TRBV5-1 and TRBJ1-1; TRBD1 matches at 8 bases. The junction had 3 bases not matched to a gene; V was cut back by 3 bases and J by 2 bases. Per the germline V gene, CDR1 is SGHRS and CDR2 is YFSETQ. This CDR3 has 14 residues. CDR3 sequence reads: CASSSGQGNTEAFF. The CDR3 DNA is TGCGCCAGCAGCTCCGGACAGGGTAACACTGAAGCTTTCTTT.

This sequence joins TRBV6-1 and TRBJ1-1, with 8 nucleotides matching TRBD1. V lost 6 bases, J lost 7 bases, and 7 bases stayed unmatched. Germline lookup yields CDR1 MNHNS and CDR2 SASEGT. This CDR3 spans 13 amino acids. The CDR3 sequence: CASSLDRGNEAFF. The CDR3 DNA reads as TGTGCCAGCAGCTTAGACAGGGGCAATGAAGCTTTCTTT.

The chain has TRBV30 and TRBJ2-5, with D possibly being TRBD2 (6 bases). The J call may be in error: the DNA end matches TRBJ2-7 better. The V gene's germline CDR1 is GTSNPN and CDR2 SVGIG (reference sequence). This CDR3 is built from 12 residues. For the CDR3, the DNA is TGTGCCTGGAGTGTGGGAGGATACGAGCAGTACTTC. Translating it yields CAWSVGGYEQYF.

This chain uses TRBV5-6 with TRBJ1-2, with 7 bases that match TRBD1. CDR1 and CDR2 from the germline V gene are SGHDT and YYEEEE. V lost 4 bases, J lost 3 bases, and 12 bases stayed unmatched. This CDR3 region has 16 residues. CDR3 sequence (DNA): TGTGCCAGCAGCCTACGACAGTCCGGGACAGACTATGGCTACACCTTC. Residues: CASSLRQSGTDYGYTF.

V gene TRBV18 combines with J gene TRBJ2-3; 12 positions match TRBD2. With 5 bases clipped from V and 4 bases from J, the junction kept 4 bases outside the gene matches. Per germline, CDR1 KGHSH and CDR2 LQKENI. This CDR3 has 15 amino acids. The CDR3 spells CASSTGLAGADTQYF. CDR3 sequence (DNA): TGTGCCAGCTCAACGGGACTAGCGGGTGCAGATACGCAGTATTTT. The variable domain in full, with the rest retrieved from reference TRBV18 and TRBJ2-3, is NAGVMQNPRHLVRRRGQEARLRCSPMKGHSHVYWYRQLPEEGLKFMVYLQKENIIDESGMPKERFSAEFPKEGPSILRIQQVVRGDSAAYFCASSTGLAGADTQYFGPGTRLTVL.

This CDR3 is CASSLGDRRLHTEAFF. The CDR3 DNA sequence: TGTGCCAGCAGCCTAGGGGACAGGCGGTTACACACTGAAGCTTTCTTT. V and J are TRBV11-1 and TRBJ1-1, with TRBD1 matching 8 bases. With V trimmed by 5 bases and J by 3 bases, 11 bases remained unmatched. The CDR3 runs 16 residues. Germline assignment: CDR1 SGHAT and CDR2 FQDESV (reference sequence).

In its sample, this clone was seen once. V and J are TRBV5-1 and TRBJ1-2; no definite D call. This CDR3 is 14 amino acids long. In germline, CDR1 is SGHRS, CDR2 YFSETQ. Between the trimmed V and J ends, which lost 1 base and 2 bases, there was a span of 9 bases. CDR3 sequence (DNA): TGCGCCAGCAGCTTGAAGGCGGTAAACTATGGCTACACCTTC. The encoded protein is CASSLKAVNYGYTF. The full variable domain, with the rest looked up from reference TRBV5-1 and TRBJ1-2, is KAGVTQTPRYLIKTRGQQVTLSCSPISGHRSVSWYQQTPGQGLQFLFEYFSETQRNKGNFPGRFSGRQFSNSRSEMNVSTLELGDSALYLCASSLKAVNYGYTFGSGTRLTVV.

V and J are TRBV7-6 and TRBJ2-6, with TRBD1 as a possible D gene (6 bases). The CDR3 totals 17 residues. Looked up from germline, CDR1 is SGHVS and CDR2 is FNYEAQ. Trimming took 4 bases from V and 4 from J, leaving 17 bases between them. For the CDR3, the DNA is TGTGCCAGCAGCTCCCCAGGGGCGCCGTTGGGGGCCAACGTCCTGACTTTC. Encoded protein: CASSSPGAPLGANVLTF.

The chain combines TRBV5-1 with TRBJ2-7; no clear D gene. Germline V gene data show CDR1 as SGHRS and CDR2 as YFSETQ. This CDR3 is built from 12 residues. V gave up 2 bases and J gave up 4 bases, with 7 bases separating them. The CDR3: CASSFTQYEQYF. The CDR3 bases are TGCGCCAGCAGCTTTACCCAGTACGAGCAGTACTTC. Combining the CDR3 with reference TRBV5-1 and TRBJ2-7 gives the whole variable domain KAGVTQTPRYLIKTRGQQVTLSCSPISGHRSVSWYQQTPGQGLQFLFEYFSETQRNKGNFPGRFSGRQFSNSRSEMNVSTLELGDSALYLCASSFTQYEQYFGPGTRLTVT.

V and J are TRBV30 and TRBJ1-2; tentative D call: TRBD1 (6 bases). Germline CDR1 reads GTSNPN; CDR2 reads SVGIG (reference sequence). CDR3 length: 14 residues. The V gene lost 8 bases and the J gene lost 3 bases, with 19 bases spanning the gap. The CDR3 here is CAEKAGGDYYGYTF. The CDR3 region has the DNA TGTGCCGAAAAGGCGGGGGGCGACTACTATGGCTACACCTTC.

The chain links TRBV10-1 to TRBJ2-1, with 8 bases that match TRBD2. The germline V gene has CDR1 WNHNN and CDR2 SYGVQD (reference sequence). This CDR3 is built from 15 residues. J lost 7 bases, V lost 3 bases, and 8 bases had no gene match. CDR3: CASSDGTSGRNEQFF. Here the CDR3 DNA reads TGCGCCAGCAGTGACGGGACTAGTGGAAGAAATGAGCAGTTCTTC.

Only a few counts were recorded for this clone. This chain joins TRBV6-5 and TRBJ2-7, with 7 bases lining up with TRBD2. Germline loops: CDR1 MNHEY, CDR2 SVGAGI. The ends lost 5 bases at V and 1 base at J; junction bases unmatched: 5. The CDR3 length is 14 residues. CDR3 DNA sequence: TGTGCCAGCAGTGAACAGCGGGAATCCTACGAGCAGTACTTC. Its protein is CASSEQRESYEQYF.

The rearrangement uses TRBV19 and TRBJ1-2; TRBD1 agrees at 9 bases. CDR3 length equals 15 residues. Trimming at V came to 4 bases and at J to 1 base, leaving 4 bases not matched to a gene. The germline V gene encodes CDR1 LNHDA and CDR2 SQIVND (reference sequence). The CDR3 protein is CASSRQGGINYGYTF. The DNA of the CDR3 is TGTGCCAGTAGTAGACAGGGGGGAATTAACTATGGCTACACCTTC.

The count of this clone is one. This rearrangement joins TRBV19 to TRBJ2-4; TRBD1 might be the D (5 bases). CDR3 length: 15 residues. Germline CDR1 is LNHDA and CDR2 is SQIVND (reference sequence). The V end was cut by 1 base, the J end by 0 bases, with 7 bases between. The CDR3 nucleotides are TGTGCCAGTAGTATAGGTAGGGGAGCCAAAAACATTCAGTACTTC. Residues: CASSIGRGAKNIQYF. Complete variable domain (other parts from reference TRBV19 and TRBJ2-4): DGGITQSPKYLFRKEGQNVTLSCEQNLNHDAMYWYRQDPGQGLRLIYYSQIVNDFQKGDIAEGYSVSREKKESFPLTVTSAQKNPTAFYLCASSIGRGAKNIQYFGAGTRLSVL.

This clone was picked up a small number of times. V usage is TRBV6-4 and J usage is TRBJ2-3; D is perhaps TRBD2 (5 bases). CDR1 is MRHNA and CDR2 is SNTAGT in the germline V gene. V dropped 1 base and J dropped 2 bases, with 10 bases sitting between them. The CDR3 is 15 amino acids. The CDR3 bases are TGTGCCAGCAGTGACTGGGCGGGCAACACAGATACGCAGTATTTT. It specifies CASSDWAGNTDTQYF.

The V gene is TRBV6-5, the J gene TRBJ2-7, with 7 bases fitting TRBD2. There are 14 residues in the CDR3. The junction had 13 bases not matched to a gene; V was cut back by 6 bases and J by 8 bases. Germline V gene data show CDR1 as MNHEY and CDR2 as SVGAGI. CDR3: CASSPTSSSHQQYF. Here the CDR3 DNA reads TGTGCCAGCAGCCCGACTAGCTCCAGTCATCAGCAGTACTTC.

V is TRBV7-2 and J is TRBJ2-3; TRBD1 aligns across 8 bases. V lost 4 bases and J lost 6; bases outside the gene matches: 6. Germline CDR1 and CDR2: SGHTA and FQGNSA. The CDR3 spans 14 residues. CDR3 bases: TGTGCCAGCAGCTCCAGGGGGCGTTGGGATACGCAGTATTTT. Encoded protein: CASSSRGRWDTQYF.

V usage is TRBV5-8 and J usage is TRBJ1-2, with D possibly being TRBD1 (6 bases). The CDR3 spans 13 residues. CDR1 SGHTS and CDR2 YDEGEE come from the germline V gene. V lost 4 bases and J lost 5, with 12 bases in between. The CDR3 sequence: CASSRDIQYGYTF. CDR3 coding DNA: TGTGCCAGCAGCCGGGACATACAATATGGCTACACCTTC. Complete variable domain (other parts from reference TRBV5-8 and TRBJ1-2): EAGVTQSPTHLIKTRGQQATLRCSPISGHTSVYWYQQALGLGLQFLLWYDEGEERNRGNFPPRFSGRQFPNYSSELNVNALELEDSALYLCASSRDIQYGYTFGSGTRLTVV.

This clone was observed a handful of times. The V gene is TRBV6-1, the J gene TRBJ2-3, with D possibly TRBD1 on 6 matching bases. Germline CDR1 reads MNHNS; CDR2 reads SASEGT. Trimming left V 8 bases short and J 2 bases short, with 14 bases between. The CDR3 sequence is 14 residues long. The CDR3 is CASVLGQHTDTQYF. The DNA of the CDR3 is TGTGCCAGCGTTTTGGGACAACACACAGATACGCAGTATTTT.

This chain uses TRBV5-1 with TRBJ2-3; 7 nucleotides match TRBD2. With 1 base clipped from V and 2 bases from J, the junction kept 4 bases outside the gene matches. CDR1 is SGHRS, CDR2 YFSETQ, per germline. CDR3 length equals 15 residues. The CDR3 sequence is CASSLPSGDTDTQYF. CDR3 bases: TGCGCCAGCAGCTTGCCTAGCGGAGACACAGATACGCAGTATTTT.

The chain recombines TRBV4-2 with TRBJ2-7; 8 nucleotides match TRBD1. Germline assignment: CDR1 LGHNA and CDR2 YNFKEQ. V was clipped by 4 bases and J by 2 bases; unmatched bases: 1. The CDR3 contains 13 residues. The CDR3 DNA reads TGTGCCAGCAGCCCGGGACAGGCCTACGAGCAGTACTTC. Translated: CASSPGQAYEQYF.

This clone was counted between two and nine times. This CDR3 reads CASRLLDSGNEQFF. In DNA form, the CDR3 reads TGTGCCAGCAGGCTACTAGATTCGGGTAATGAGCAGTTCTTC. This chain joins TRBV6-6 and TRBJ2-1; the D gene is possibly TRBD2 (5 bases). The germline V gene encodes CDR1 MNHNY and CDR2 SVGAGI (reference sequence). Trimming cost V 6 bases and J 7 bases, with 16 bases left between them. The CDR3 loop spans 14 amino acids.

This chain uses TRBV13 with TRBJ1-2; D remains ambiguous. V was pared by 10 bases and J by 4 bases, with 19 bases between. The length of the CDR3 is 14 residues. Germline V lookup: CDR1 PRHDT, CDR2 FYEKMQ (reference sequence). The CDR3 is CATRTDQFPYGYTF. DNA of the CDR3: TGTGCCACCCGAACAGACCAATTTCCCTATGGCTACACCTTC.

This clone was observed a handful of times. V and J are TRBV2 and TRBJ2-7; TRBD1 aligns across 7 bases. The junction had 8 bases not matched to a gene; V was cut back by 6 bases and J by 3 bases. The germline V gene encodes CDR1 SNHLY and CDR2 FYNNEI. The CDR3 is 14 amino acids. CDR3 DNA sequence: TGTGCCAGCAGCGCCTGGGACAGCGACTACGAGCAGTACTTC. Its protein product is CASSAWDSDYEQYF.

The chain carries TRBV6-5 and TRBJ1-5; possible D gene TRBD1, 6 bases. V lost 6 bases and J lost 5, with 17 bases in between. Germline CDR1 MNHEY, CDR2 SVGAGI. The CDR3 runs 15 residues. This CDR3 reads CASSPLQGNYQPQHF. DNA of the CDR3: TGTGCCAGCAGCCCCTTACAGGGAAATTATCAGCCCCAGCATTTT.

This clone was found once. The rearrangement uses TRBV4-1 and TRBJ1-5; D uncertain. The CDR3 has 14 residues. Trimming removed 5 bases from V and 3 bases from J, with 11 bases in between. Germline assignment: CDR1 MGHRA and CDR2 YSYEKL. The DNA of the CDR3 is TGCGCCAGCAGCGATCAGGCGAACAATCAGCCCCAGCATTTT. Protein: CASSDQANNQPQHF.

The genes are TRBV6-1 and TRBJ1-2; D call uncertain. From germline, CDR1 is MNHNS and CDR2 SASEGT. This CDR3 comprises 13 residues. V lost 6 bases, J lost 2 bases, and 10 bases lay in between. CDR3 nucleotide sequence: TGTGCCAGCAGCTTACAAGAAAACTATGGCTACACCTTC. The encoded protein is CASSLQENYGYTF.